Each of the 3 T cell receptor beta chains below was sequenced from the same sample in a study of cytomegalovirus exposure and HLA in healthy donors (TCRdb year 2017). The receptor library was made with the immunoSEQ multiplex PCR assay. For the multiplex PCR, a mixture combining 60 forward primers for TCR Vbeta segments and 13 reverse primers for TCR Jbeta segments was used. The table was pulled from immuneACCESS by TCRdb, which kept in-frame rearrangements only. Such tables lose some clones; where checked, under half of the loss comes from unresolved V genes, and the rest has no known cause. The sample has approximately 130,000 clones on record, about 8.6% of them singletons. The ten biggest clones cover around 6% of the sample. The specimen was PBMCs. The receptor source for this set is a woman between 40 and 50 years old in good health and CMV-seropositive.

In its sample, this clone was seen a few times. The V and J genes are TRBV6-5 and TRBJ2-1; TRBD1 matches at 11 bases. Germline CDR1 and CDR2: MNHEY and SVGAGI. V was pared by 6 bases and J by 7 bases, with 8 bases of the junction left unmatched. CDR3 length: 15 amino acids. CDR3 DNA: TGTGCCAGCAGCCCCGGACAGGGGGCCCCTAATGAGCAGTTCTTC. The encoded protein is CASSPGQGAPNEQFF.

J is TRBJ2-7 and V is TRBV12-1; no check of the table's D call, TRBD1, against the DNA was made. TRBV12-1 is a documented pseudogene. The CDR3 is made up of 14 amino acids. CDR3 amino acids: CASSSGTGGFEQYF. In DNA, the CDR3 is TGTGCCAGCAGCTCCGGGACAGGGGGCTTCGAGCAGTACTTC.

V is TRBV7-2 and J is TRBJ2-7; no clear D. Germline values: CDR1 SGHTA, CDR2 FQGNSA. The V gene lost 5 bases and the J gene lost 2 bases, with 13 bases spanning the gap. The CDR3 loop spans 14 amino acids. The CDR3 bases are TGTGCCAGCAGCCCTTTAGCCTACCCCTACGAGCAGTACTTC. This codes for CASSPLAYPYEQYF. Together with reference TRBV7-2 and TRBJ2-7, the CDR3 gives the full variable domain: GAGVSQSPSNKVTEKGKDVELRCDPISGHTALYWYRQSLGQGLEFLIYFQGNSAPDKSGLPSDRFSAERTGGSVSTLTIQRTQQEDSAVYLCASSPLAYPYEQYFGPGTRLTVT.